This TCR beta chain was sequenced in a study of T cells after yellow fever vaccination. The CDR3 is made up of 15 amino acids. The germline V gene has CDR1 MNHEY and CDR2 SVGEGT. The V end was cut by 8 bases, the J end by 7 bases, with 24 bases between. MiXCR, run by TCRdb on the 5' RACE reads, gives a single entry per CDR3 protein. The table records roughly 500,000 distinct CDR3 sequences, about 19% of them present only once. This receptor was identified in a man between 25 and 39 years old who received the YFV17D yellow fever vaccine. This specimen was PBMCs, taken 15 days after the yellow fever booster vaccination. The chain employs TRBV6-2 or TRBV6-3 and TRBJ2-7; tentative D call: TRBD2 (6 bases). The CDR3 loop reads CASGLIATRLLEQYF. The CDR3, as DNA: TGTGCCAGCGGACTAATAGCGACCCGGCTGCTAGAGCAGTACTTC.